The 14 T cell receptor beta chains below all came from one sample that was sequenced in a study of blood T cell repertoires in COVID-19. Assay used: immunoSEQ multiplex PCR; TCRdb lists only in-frame clones, some missing. The sample carries tens of thousands of clones, about 90% recorded once. The specimen sequenced was peripheral blood. The receptor source for this set is a man aged 80 or over in a cohort sampled during active COVID-19.

The rearrangement uses TRBV6-2 or TRBV6-3 and TRBJ2-3; 7 nucleotides align to TRBD1. This CDR3 is built from 17 residues. Germline lookup yields CDR1 MNHEY and CDR2 SVGEGT. V trimming: 0 bases; J trimming: 2 bases; junction bases outside the gene matches: 8. The CDR3 sequence is CASSYSPGTDFTDTQYF. The DNA of the CDR3 is TGTGCCAGCAGTTACTCACCCGGGACAGATTTCACAGATACGCAGTATTTT.

The CDR3 region is CASTHGGVAKNIQYF. The CDR3 nucleotides read TGTGCCAGCACCCATGGGGGGGTAGCCAAAAACATTCAGTACTTC. The chain joins TRBV28 to TRBJ2-4; 7 bases agree with TRBD2. With V trimmed by 7 bases and J by 0 bases, 6 bases remained unmatched. CDR1 MDHEN and CDR2 SYDVKM come from the germline V gene. The length of the CDR3 is 15 residues.

Here the CDR3 reads CASSIGELETQYF. CDR3 DNA sequence: TGTGCCAGCAGTATAGGGGAGCTGGAGACCCAGTACTTC. This chain links TRBV12-3 or TRBV12-4 with TRBJ2-5, with D perhaps matching TRBD1 or TRBD2 (5 bases each). Trimming left V 5 bases short and J 5 bases short, with 12 bases between. The CDR3 has 13 residues.

This clone has more than one count but fewer than ten. The rearrangement uses TRBV24-1 and TRBJ2-1; 8 bases fit TRBD2. V trimming: 4 bases; J trimming: 4 bases; junction bases outside the gene matches: 8. CDR1 and CDR2 (germline): KGHDR, SFDVKD. The CDR3 consists of 16 residues. The CDR3: CATSERRGDTYNEQFF. The CDR3 bases are TGTGCCACCAGTGAACGGCGGGGGGACACGTACAATGAGCAGTTCTTC.

V usage is TRBV18 and J usage is TRBJ1-1; 9 positions match TRBD1. In germline, CDR1 is KGHSH, CDR2 LQKENI. The V and J ends lost 1 base and 5 bases, in that order; junction bases with no gene match: 8. This CDR3 has 16 residues. CDR3 sequence reads: CASSPLPGQGGTEAFF. The CDR3 DNA reads as TGTGCCAGCTCACCACTTCCGGGACAGGGTGGTACTGAAGCTTTCTTT.

The V call is TRBV9, the J call TRBJ2-2, with 8 bases that match TRBD2. The CDR3 covers 16 residues. Germline V lookup: CDR1 SGDLS, CDR2 YYNGEE. Trimming at V came to 4 bases and at J to 2 bases, leaving 7 bases not matched to a gene. The CDR3 is CASSMSGSSNTGELFF. CDR3 in DNA: TGTGCCAGCAGCATGAGCGGGAGTAGCAACACCGGGGAGCTGTTTTTT.

The chain employs TRBV25-1 and TRBJ1-1; 8 bases match TRBD1. Germline CDR1 is MGHDK and CDR2 is SYGVNS. The trim removed 3 bases at V and 7 bases at J, leaving 4 bases unmatched. This CDR3 has 13 amino acids. CDR3 region: CASSDRGQDEAFF. The CDR3 region has the DNA TGTGCCAGCAGTGACAGGGGGCAGGATGAAGCTTTCTTT.

V gene TRBV3-1 (or the pseudogene TRBV3-2) combines with J gene TRBJ2-2, with 9 bases lining up with TRBD2. Germline CDR1 and CDR2: LGHDT and YNNKEL (reference sequence). The CDR3 covers 15 residues. The ends lost 2 bases at V and 5 bases at J; junction bases unmatched: 3. As DNA, the CDR3 is TGTGCCAGCAGCCAACGACTAGCGGTTACCGGGGAGCTGTTTTTT. The encoded protein is CASSQRLAVTGELFF.

The chain has TRBV6-5 and TRBJ2-7; perhaps TRBD1 as D (6 bases). The CDR3 has 15 amino acids. Germline assignment: CDR1 MNHEY and CDR2 SVGAGI. V lost 0 bases, J lost 5 bases, and 14 bases lay in between. CDR3 in amino acids: CASSYSEGQGNEQYF. In DNA, the CDR3 is TGTGCCAGCAGTTACTCCGAGGGGCAGGGGAACGAGCAGTACTTC.

The chain combines TRBV6-2 or TRBV6-3 with TRBJ1-1, with D tentatively TRBD1 (5 bases). The V end was cut by 2 bases, the J end by 6 bases, with 10 bases between. CDR3 size: 13 residues. Germline loops: CDR1 MNHEY, CDR2 SVGEGT. CDR3 sequence reads: CASSYAAGPEAFF. The CDR3 region has the DNA TGTGCCAGCAGTTACGCGGCAGGGCCTGAAGCTTTCTTT.

V is TRBV18 and J is TRBJ1-1; 8 bases are a match to TRBD1. Trimming at V came to 3 bases and at J to 2 bases, leaving 11 bases not matched to a gene. The CDR3 consists of 17 residues. Per the germline V gene, CDR1 is KGHSH and CDR2 is LQKENI. The CDR3 DNA follows: TGTGCCAGCTCACCCTACGGACAGGGAGGGGGAAACACTGAAGCTTTCTTT. It specifies CASSPYGQGGGNTEAFF.

V is TRBV12-3 or TRBV12-4 and J is TRBJ2-7; D is undetermined. There are 13 residues in the CDR3. The V gene lost 5 bases and the J gene lost 3 bases, with 11 bases spanning the gap. CDR3 in amino acids: CASSPQLFYEQYF. CDR3 DNA sequence: TGTGCCAGCAGTCCCCAGTTATTCTACGAGCAGTACTTC.

V gene TRBV2 combines with J gene TRBJ2-7; D perhaps matches TRBD1 (5 bases). V was clipped by 11 bases and J by 1 base, with 18 bases between them. CDR3 length: 14 amino acids. CDR1 is SNHLY, CDR2 FYNNEI, per germline. The CDR3 DNA follows: TGTGCCTCTAAAGGTGTTCAGGGTTCCTACGAGCAGTACTTC. Translating it yields CASKGVQGSYEQYF.

The chain has TRBV6-5 and TRBJ1-1; D is unclear. V lost 5 bases and J lost 0, with 7 bases in between. Germline CDR1 is MNHEY and CDR2 is SVGAGI. The CDR3 sequence is 13 residues long. The DNA for the CDR3 is TGTGCCAGCAGTACCACAGTGAACACTGAAGCTTTCTTT. It specifies CASSTTVNTEAFF.